This T cell receptor beta chain was sequenced for a study of blood T cell repertoires in COVID-19. Profiled with immunoSEQ multiplex PCR; TCRdb holds only in-frame clones, not every one. The data show roughly 260,000 clones, approximately 86% seen once. The CDR3 has 17 residues. V shed 5 bases and J 6 bases; nucleotides not matched to a gene: 19. Germline CDR1 SGHTA, CDR2 FQGNSA. The clonotype comes from a man aged 35-49 years who had recovered from COVID-19. The sample comprised peripheral blood. J is TRBJ2-7 and V is TRBV7-2; 7 bases are a match to TRBD1. The CDR3 sequence is CASSQQSGDSSNFEQYF. The CDR3 bases are TGTGCCAGCAGCCAACAGTCAGGGGACAGTTCCAACTTCGAGCAGTACTTC.